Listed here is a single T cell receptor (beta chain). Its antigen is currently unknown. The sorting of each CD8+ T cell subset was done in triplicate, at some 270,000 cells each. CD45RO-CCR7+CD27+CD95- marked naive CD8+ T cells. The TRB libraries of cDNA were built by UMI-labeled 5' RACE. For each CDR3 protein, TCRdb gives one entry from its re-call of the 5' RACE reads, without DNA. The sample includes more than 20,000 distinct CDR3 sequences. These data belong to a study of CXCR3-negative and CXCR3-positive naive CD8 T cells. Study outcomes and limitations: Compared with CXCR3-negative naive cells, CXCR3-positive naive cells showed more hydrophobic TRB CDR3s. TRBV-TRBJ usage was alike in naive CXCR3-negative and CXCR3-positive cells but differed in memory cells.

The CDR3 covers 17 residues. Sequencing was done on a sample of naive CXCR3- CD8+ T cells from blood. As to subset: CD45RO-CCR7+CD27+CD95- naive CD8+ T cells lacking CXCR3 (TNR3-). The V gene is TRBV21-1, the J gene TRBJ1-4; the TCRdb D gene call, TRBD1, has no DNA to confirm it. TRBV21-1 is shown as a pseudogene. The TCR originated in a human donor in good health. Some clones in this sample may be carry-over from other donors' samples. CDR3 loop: CASSPGQGKSFNEKLFF.